This paragraph reports one T cell receptor beta chain. Its cognate antigen is unknown. V lost 2 bases to trimming and J lost 5 bases, with 4 bases between them. The CDR3 extends over 12 amino acids. Measured with immunoSEQ multiplex PCR; TCRdb has only the in-frame clones, and not every one. Of approximately 150,000 clones detected, 90% to 95% appear once; the ten largest clones hold less than 1%. The data were taken from a study of T cell responses to AZD1222 COVID-19 vaccine. Regarding the study as a whole: With dominance at 160-218 and 743-854, vaccine-associated CD4 TCRs spanned spike.

Sequenced material: peripheral blood, taken on day 0 of MenACWY control vaccination. This rearrangement joins TRBV12-3 or TRBV12-4 to TRBJ2-1; D call uncertain. The sequence derives from an adult in good health. Here the CDR3 DNA reads TGTGCCAGCAGTTTACGGAACAATGAGCAGTTCTTC. This gives the protein CASSLRNNEQFF.